This T cell receptor beta chain is from a study of cytomegalovirus exposure and HLA in healthy donors. About the research overall: Previous work identified roughly 120 million unique TCR beta sequences from around 170 million T cells.

PCR primers comprised 60 Vbeta and 13 Jbeta primers. The assay was immunoSEQ multiplex PCR, and TCRdb's table has in-frame clones only and misses some. The data hold 100,000 or so clones, with approximately 80% observed a single time. The sample taken for sequencing was PBMCs. The source is a man aged 30 to 45 in good health and CMV-seropositive.

The chain's CDR3 is CASSWGLAGDVGTQYF. The CDR3 coding sequence is TGTGCCAGCAGCTGGGGACTAGCGGGAGACGTTGGTACGCAGTATTTT. The V and J genes are TRBV5-8 and TRBJ2-3; 14 nucleotides match TRBD2. Germline V gene lookup returns CDR1 SGHTS and CDR2 YDEGEE. J lost 8 bases, V lost 3 bases, and 8 bases had no gene match. The CDR3 runs 16 residues.